A single sample is the source of the 32 T cell receptor beta chains below, sequenced in a study of blood T cell repertoires in COVID-19. Assay: immunoSEQ multiplex PCR; the TCRdb copy retains only in-frame clones and omits some. The table lists some 57,000 clones, around 87% of them singletons. Sample: peripheral blood. The receptors come from a man aged 65 to 85 with acute or convalescent COVID-19.

The chain employs TRBV5-1 and TRBJ2-7; D is undetermined. CDR1 is SGHRS and CDR2 is YFSETQ in the germline V gene. The CDR3 extends over 15 amino acids. V dropped 0 bases and J dropped 1 base, with 11 bases sitting between them. The DNA of the CDR3 is TGCGCCAGCAGCTTGGACTTCATCTCTTCCTACGAGCAGTACTTC. Translation gives CASSLDFISSYEQYF.

This sequence joins TRBV7-9 and TRBJ2-6; a weak D match, TRBD1 (5 bases). Germline loops: CDR1 SEHNR, CDR2 FQNEAQ (reference sequence). This CDR3 region has 15 residues. Trimming removed 5 bases from V and 0 bases from J, with 8 bases in between. The CDR3 nucleotides read TGTGCCAGCAGCCGACAGAGCTCTGGGGCCAACGTCCTGACTTTC. Residues: CASSRQSSGANVLTF.

The chain joins TRBV24-1 to TRBJ2-5, with 9 bases identical to TRBD2. V gave up 3 bases and J gave up 5 bases; unmatched junction bases: 9. CDR1 and CDR2 (germline): KGHDR, SFDVKD. This CDR3 is built from 16 residues. CDR3 in DNA: TGTGCCACCAGTGATGGGCTAGCGGGATCGTGGGAGACCCAGTACTTC. Its translation is CATSDGLAGSWETQYF.

J is TRBJ2-1 and V is TRBV10-1; 12 positions agree with TRBD2. With 7 bases clipped from V and 6 bases from J, the junction kept 7 bases outside the gene matches. Germline V gives CDR1 WNHNN, CDR2 SYGVQD (reference sequence). This CDR3 has 15 amino acids. This CDR3 is CASTQTSGGRNEQFF. The CDR3 nucleotides are TGCGCCAGCACCCAGACTAGCGGGGGCCGCAATGAGCAGTTCTTC.

The CDR3 protein is CASGLVLGRGPTNYGYTF. The CDR3 DNA follows: TGTGCTAGTGGTTTGGTACTAGGCAGGGGGCCCACTAACTATGGCTACACCTTC. The V and J genes are TRBV12-5 and TRBJ1-2, with TRBD1 identical over 8 bases. Per the germline V gene, CDR1 is LGHNT and CDR2 is FRNRAP. With V trimmed by 0 bases and J by 0 bases, 9 bases remained unmatched. The CDR3 has 18 residues. Using reference TRBV12-5 and TRBJ1-2 for the parts outside the CDR3, the full variable domain is DARVTQTPRHKVTEMGQEVTMRCQPILGHNTVFWYRQTMMQGLELLAYFRNRAPLDDSGMPKDRFSAEMPDATLATLKIQPSEPRDSAVYFCASGLVLGRGPTNYGYTFGSGTRLTVV.

The chain is built from TRBV10-3 and TRBJ2-5, with TRBD2 identical over 7 bases. The V gene end was trimmed by 6 bases and the J gene end by 1 base; junction bases not matched to a gene: 5. The CDR3 runs 14 residues. Germline V gives CDR1 ENHRY, CDR2 SYGVKD. For the CDR3, the DNA is TGTGCCATCAGCTCTGGGGGGGTCCAAGAGACCCAGTACTTC. This codes for CAISSGGVQETQYF.

V gene TRBV6-5 combines with J gene TRBJ2-5, with 8 bases identical to TRBD2. Trimming at V came to 2 bases and at J to 2 bases, leaving 4 bases not matched to a gene. The CDR3 covers 15 residues. Germline assignment: CDR1 MNHEY and CDR2 SVGAGI. The CDR3 DNA sequence: TGTGCCAGCAGTTACCCGGGAGGGCAGCAAGAGACCCAGTACTTC. Translating it yields CASSYPGGQQETQYF.

This chain joins TRBV19 and TRBJ1-3; D uncertain. The germline CDR1 and CDR2 sequences are LNHDA and SQIVND (reference sequence). CDR3 length: 14 amino acids. V shed 6 bases and J shed 0 bases, with 9 bases lying between them. CDR3 residues: CASREVYSGNTIYF. The CDR3 DNA reads as TGTGCCAGTAGGGAGGTATACTCTGGAAACACCATATATTTT.

This chain joins TRBV6-5 and TRBJ1-2; D unresolved. Deletions cut 5 bases from V and 3 bases from J, with 10 bases between. There are 13 residues in the CDR3. The germline V gene has CDR1 MNHEY and CDR2 SVGAGI. CDR3 region: CASSRREDYGYTF. The CDR3 DNA reads TGTGCCAGCAGTAGGAGGGAGGACTATGGCTACACCTTC.

The chain joins TRBV7-2 to TRBJ2-1; perhaps TRBD2 as D (6 bases). Germline loops: CDR1 SGHTA, CDR2 FQGNSA. This CDR3 is 14 amino acids long. With 2 bases removed from V and 8 bases from J, the gap between germline ends came to 13 bases. The CDR3 loop is CASSLQEGSYEQFF. As DNA, the CDR3 is TGTGCCAGCAGCTTACAGGAGGGGTCATATGAGCAGTTCTTC. The full variable domain, with the rest looked up from reference TRBV7-2 and TRBJ2-1, is GAGVSQSPSNKVTEKGKDVELRCDPISGHTALYWYRQSLGQGLEFLIYFQGNSAPDKSGLPSDRFSAERTGGSVSTLTIQRTQQEDSAVYLCASSLQEGSYEQFFGPGTRLTVL.

V and J are TRBV6-4 and TRBJ2-1; 12 nucleotides align to TRBD2. J lost 10 bases, V lost 6 bases, and 7 bases had no gene match. The CDR3 runs 14 residues. CDR1 MRHNA and CDR2 SNTAGT come from the germline V gene. CDR3 sequence reads: CASRTSGSVGEQFF. The CDR3 nucleotides are TGTGCCAGCAGGACTAGCGGGAGTGTAGGGGAGCAGTTCTTC.

DNA for the CDR3: TGTGCCAGCAGACGTTCGTCTAGCGAGATCTCCTACAATGAGCAGTTCTTC. It encodes CASRRSSSEISYNEQFF. This sequence joins TRBV13 and TRBJ2-1; D is perhaps TRBD2 (6 bases). The CDR3 spans 17 residues. Trimming cost V 6 bases and J 0 bases, with 18 bases left between them. Germline V gene lookup returns CDR1 PRHDT and CDR2 FYEKMQ (reference sequence).

This clone was counted a single time. The chain carries TRBV11-3 and TRBJ2-7; 7 bases are shared with TRBD1. The V gene end was trimmed by 3 bases and the J gene end by 5 bases; junction bases not matched to a gene: 10. Germline CDR1 is SGHNT and CDR2 is YENEEA. CDR3 length: 15 amino acids. As DNA, the CDR3 is TGTGCCAGCAGCTTTGGACAGGCGGGCCCCGACGAGCAGTACTTC. Amino acid sequence: CASSFGQAGPDEQYF.

The J gene is TRBJ2-7, the V gene TRBV11-2; D might be TRBD1 (5 bases). Trimming removed 2 bases at V and 5 bases at J, with 7 bases between. Germline CDR1 is SGHAT and CDR2 is FQNNGV. CDR3 size: 12 residues. This CDR3 reads CASSLYRNEQYF. CDR3 bases: TGTGCCAGCAGCTTATACAGGAACGAGCAGTACTTC.

A remark on this clone: The CDR3 ends on some other residue instead of the conserved phenylalanine or tryptophan, so this is likely a read error. The chain combines TRBV5-5 with TRBJ2-7, with TRBD1 matching 7 bases. The V gene end was trimmed by 0 bases and the J gene end by 5 bases; junction bases not matched to a gene: 5. This CDR3 is 14 amino acids long. Germline lookup yields CDR1 SGHKS and CDR2 YYEKEE (reference sequence). For the CDR3, the DNA is TGTGCCAGCAGCTTGGTCAGGGGGTACGACGAGCAGTACCTC. It encodes CASSLVRGYDEQYL.

The chain couples TRBV6-5 to TRBJ2-5, with D perhaps TRBD2 (6 bases). The V gene's germline CDR1 is MNHEY and CDR2 SVGAGI. Trimming stripped 2 bases from V and 1 base from J, with 14 bases between. The CDR3 contains 16 residues. In DNA, the CDR3 is TGTGCCAGCAGTTACGGTAGCGGAGGATTCCAAGAGACCCAGTACTTC. Encoded protein: CASSYGSGGFQETQYF.

This rearrangement joins TRBV11-2 to TRBJ2-1; TRBD2 matches at 15 bases. This CDR3 has 17 amino acids. J was trimmed by 7 bases and V by 5 bases; bases with no gene match: 9. Looked up from germline, CDR1 is SGHAT and CDR2 is FQNNGV. CDR3 in amino acids: CASSRTGGTSGRNEQFF. DNA for the CDR3: TGTGCCAGCAGCCGTACCGGCGGGACTAGCGGGAGGAATGAGCAGTTCTTC.

This clone has just one count. The chain links TRBV25-1 to TRBJ2-7; tentatively, D is TRBD2 (5 bases). Germline lookup yields CDR1 MGHDK and CDR2 SYGVNS. V was cut by 5 bases and J by 4 bases, with 12 bases left in between. This CDR3 is built from 13 residues. The CDR3 is CASSTGSVYEQYF. In nucleotides, the CDR3 is TGTGCCAGCAGTACGGGGTCCGTATACGAGCAGTACTTC.

The chain uses TRBV9 and TRBJ2-7, with a possible D match to TRBD2 (5 bases). The V gene lost 4 bases and the J gene lost 6 bases, with 8 bases spanning the gap. From germline, CDR1 is SGDLS and CDR2 YYNGEE. The CDR3 totals 11 residues. The CDR3 DNA follows: TGTGCCAGCAGCCGGGATGGCGAGCAGTACTTC. It yields the protein CASSRDGEQYF.

Here the CDR3 DNA reads TGTGCCAGCAGCCAAGATCACGACAGAGCCTACGAGCAGTACTTC. The encoded protein is CASSQDHDRAYEQYF. The chain is built from TRBV4-2 and TRBJ2-7; perhaps TRBD1 as D (5 bases). Trimming left V 0 bases short and J 2 bases short, with 11 bases between. Germline values: CDR1 LGHNA, CDR2 YNFKEQ. The CDR3 runs 15 residues.

V gene TRBV19 combines with J gene TRBJ2-7, with a possible D match to TRBD2 (6 bases). Germline CDR1 is LNHDA and CDR2 is SQIVND (reference sequence). Trimming pared 3 bases from V and 4 bases from J, leaving 19 bases between. The CDR3 consists of 16 residues. Here the CDR3 DNA reads TGTGCCAGTAGTATTAACATGGGGACGGGGGTGTACGAGCAGTACTTC. Protein product: CASSINMGTGVYEQYF.

V and J are TRBV6-4 and TRBJ1-2, with TRBD1 matching 8 bases. Germline assignment: CDR1 MRHNA and CDR2 SNTAGT. V lost 10 bases to trimming and J lost 3 bases; unmatched junction nucleotides: 7. The CDR3 consists of 13 residues. The CDR3 loop reads CATRATGDYGYTF. CDR3 bases: TGTGCCACCAGAGCGACAGGGGACTATGGCTACACCTTC.

The V gene is TRBV9, the J gene TRBJ2-3; D gene ambiguous. CDR3 length: 12 residues. Germline CDR1 and CDR2: SGDLS and YYNGEE. With 2 bases removed from V and 10 bases from J, the gap between germline ends came to 11 bases. CDR3 loop: CASSVYQKAQYF. Written as DNA, the CDR3 is TGTGCCAGCAGCGTTTACCAGAAAGCGCAGTATTTT.

This chain links TRBV27 with TRBJ1-5, with 7 bases identical to TRBD1. The V gene end was trimmed by 5 bases and the J gene end by 9 bases; junction bases not matched to a gene: 7. In germline, CDR1 is MNHEY, CDR2 SMNVEV (reference sequence). This CDR3 has 13 residues. The CDR3 reads CASSRQGQGPQHF. The DNA of the CDR3 is TGTGCCAGCAGTAGACAGGGTCAAGGGCCCCAGCATTTT.

This clone has only a few counts. The gene calls are TRBV4-2 and TRBJ2-2, with TRBD1 matching 8 bases. The CDR3 is made up of 16 amino acids. V dropped 2 bases and J dropped 2; count of bases not matched to a gene: 4. The V gene's germline CDR1 is LGHNA and CDR2 YNFKEQ. This CDR3 is CASSQKDRANTGELFF. CDR3 coding DNA: TGTGCCAGCAGCCAAAAGGACAGGGCCAACACCGGGGAGCTGTTTTTT.

The CDR3, as DNA: TGTGCCAGCAGGCTACAGGGGGCGTTGGGCTACACCTTC. This sequence encodes CASRLQGALGYTF. The chain links TRBV12-3 or TRBV12-4 to TRBJ1-2; 9 bases map to TRBD1. The V gene end was trimmed by 6 bases and the J gene end by 8 bases; junction bases not matched to a gene: 7. The CDR3 has 13 residues.

The rearrangement joins TRBV12-3 or TRBV12-4 to TRBJ1-2; D is unclear. Trimming shortened V by 2 bases and J by 3 bases, and 7 bases separated the two germline ends. There are 13 residues in the CDR3. The CDR3 sequence is CASSLQVDYGYTF. DNA of the CDR3: TGTGCCAGCAGTTTACAGGTGGACTATGGCTACACCTTC.

By share of the sample, this clone is medium-sized. The chain couples TRBV5-1 to TRBJ2-7; possible D gene TRBD2, 5 bases. The V gene lost 3 bases and the J gene lost 6 bases, with 16 bases spanning the gap. CDR1 SGHRS and CDR2 YFSETQ come from the germline V gene. This CDR3 contains 14 residues. The DNA for the CDR3 is TGCGCCAGCAGCTCCCGGGATCCGTTTTTCGAGCAGTACTTC. This translates into CASSSRDPFFEQYF.

V is TRBV19 and J is TRBJ1-2; 10 bases fit TRBD1. The CDR3 totals 15 residues. With V trimmed by 5 bases and J by 4 bases, 7 bases remained unmatched. Per the germline V gene, CDR1 is LNHDA and CDR2 is SQIVND (reference sequence). The CDR3 reads CASSAADRGAYGYTF. The CDR3 DNA sequence: TGTGCCAGTAGTGCCGCGGACAGGGGGGCCTATGGCTACACCTTC.

The chain combines TRBV2 with TRBJ1-1, with 9 bases aligning to TRBD1. V lost 6 bases, J lost 0 bases, and 8 bases stayed unmatched. Germline V CDR1 and CDR2: SNHLY, FYNNEI. The CDR3 runs to 16 residues. CDR3 residues: CASRGPTGGLNTEAFF. The CDR3 DNA follows: TGTGCCAGCAGAGGGCCGACAGGGGGATTGAACACTGAAGCTTTCTTT. Filled out from reference TRBV2 and TRBJ1-1, the complete variable domain reads EPEVTQTPSHQVTQMGQEVILRCVPISNHLYFYWYRQILGQKVEFLVSFYNNEISEKSEIFDDQFSVERPDGSNFTLKIRSTKLEDSAMYFCASRGPTGGLNTEAFFGQGTRLTVV.

The rearrangement links TRBV5-4 to TRBJ1-2, with TRBD1 identical over 8 bases. V lost 0 bases to trimming and J lost 2 bases; unmatched junction nucleotides: 3. The CDR3 has 15 residues. Germline-derived CDR1 and CDR2 are SGHNT and YYREEE (reference sequence). As DNA, the CDR3 is TGTGCCAGCAGCTTGGTGGGACAGGCCAACTATGGCTACACCTTC. It is translated as CASSLVGQANYGYTF. The complete variable domain, with remaining parts taken from reference TRBV5-4 and TRBJ1-2, reads ETGVTQSPTHLIKTRGQQVTLRCSSQSGHNTVSWYQQALGQGPQFIFQYYREEENGRGNFPPRFSGLQFPNYSSELNVNALELDDSALYLCASSLVGQANYGYTFGSGTRLTVV.

The chain has TRBV12-5 and TRBJ2-1; TRBD1 matches 7 bases. This CDR3 is built from 15 residues. In germline, CDR1 is LGHNT, CDR2 FRNRAP. Unmatched junction bases numbered 13, after V lost 6 bases and J lost 8 bases. CDR3 amino acids: CASGTLGGAFYEQFF. The CDR3 DNA is TGTGCTAGTGGCACCCTAGGGGGCGCGTTCTATGAGCAGTTCTTC. Filled out from reference TRBV12-5 and TRBJ2-1, the complete variable domain reads DARVTQTPRHKVTEMGQEVTMRCQPILGHNTVFWYRQTMMQGLELLAYFRNRAPLDDSGMPKDRFSAEMPDATLATLKIQPSEPRDSAVYFCASGTLGGAFYEQFFGPGTRLTVL.